These T cell receptor beta chains were read from a single sample in a study of shared clonotypes between healthy human individuals. The repertoire was sequenced with immunoSEQ multiplex PCR; TCRdb's copy has only in-frame clones and lacks some. The sample lists some 2.4 million clones, 80% to 95% seen once, with 0.36% in the top ten. The source material was naive CD4+ T cells from PBMCs. These receptors originate from a man between 18 and 35 years old in good health. Some clones in this sample may be carry-over from other donors' samples. The CDR3 runs from the conserved cysteine through the conserved F or W. The D gene is left open where the match is weak. Where a row states a size, it is once, few, many or the class of an expanded clone; other rows omit it.

>TRBV11-2|.|.|TRBJ1-1
CASSPGLLNTEAFF
TGTGCCAGCAGCCCCGGACTACTTAACACTGAAGCTTTCTTT
>TRBV11-3|.|.|TRBJ2-1
CASSSSYYNEQFF
TGTGCCAGCAGCTCCTCCTATTACAATGAGCAGTTCTTC
>TRBV7-2|.|.|TRBJ1-1
CASRFTGDGEAFF
TGTGCCAGCCGCTTTACGGGGGACGGTGAAGCTTTCTTT
>TRBV7-9|TRBD2|.|TRBJ2-1
CASSPGGNNEQFF
TGTGCCAGCAGCCCCGGGGGGAACAATGAGCAGTTCTTC
>TRBV11-2|TRBD2|.|TRBJ2-7
CASSLGWREGAYEQYF
TGTGCCAGCAGCTTAGGTTGGCGGGAGGGAGCCTACGAGCAGTACTTC
>TRBV15|TRBD1|once|TRBJ1-1
CATSRQGDTEAFF
TGTGCCACCAGCAGACAGGGGGACACTGAAGCTTTCTTT
>TRBV5-1|.|.|TRBJ2-5
CASSLSQAGRETQYF
TGCGCCAGCAGCTTGTCACAGGCAGGGCGAGAGACCCAGTACTTC
>TRBV11-3|.|.|TRBJ2-2
CASSLDRGSGELFF
TGTGCCAGCAGCTTAGACAGGGGATCCGGGGAGCTGTTTTTT
>TRBV19|.|.|TRBJ2-5
CASSPGSEVQTQYF
TGTGCCAGTAGTCCCGGCTCGGAGGTCCAGACCCAGTACTTC
>TRBV5-1|.|.|TRBJ2-5
CASSWGAGKETQYF
TGCGCCAGCAGCTGGGGGGCCGGCAAAGAGACCCAGTACTTC
>TRBV5-4|.|.|TRBJ1-3
CASSLRRSSGNTIYF
TGTGCCAGCAGCTTGCGAAGGAGCTCTGGAAACACCATATATTTT
>TRBV7-9|.|.|TRBJ2-3
CASSPTGDGTDTQYF
TGTGCCAGCAGCCCGACCGGGGATGGCACAGATACGCAGTATTTT
>TRBV6-5|TRBD1|.|TRBJ2-4
CASSYDRGIAKNIQYF
TGTGCCAGCAGTTATGACAGGGGGATAGCCAAAAACATTCAGTACTTC
>TRBV7-9|TRBD2|.|TRBJ2-1
CASSLVLAEAYNEQFF
TGTGCCAGCAGCTTAGTTCTAGCGGAAGCCTACAATGAGCAGTTCTTC
>TRBV29-1|.|once|TRBJ1-2
CSARDGEGYTF
TGCAGCGCCCGGGACGGTGAGGGCTACACCTTC
>TRBV11-2|TRBD2|.|TRBJ2-7
CASSLPHAGVYSYEQYF
TGTGCCAGCAGCTTACCCCATGCGGGAGTCTACTCCTACGAGCAGTACTTC
>TRBV6-5|.|.|TRBJ1-1
CASSYSRDTEAFF
TGTGCCAGCAGTTACTCACGCGACACTGAAGCTTTCTTT
>TRBV9|TRBD2|.|TRBJ2-2
CASSARPGGGTGELFF
TGTGCCAGCAGCGCCCGTCCGGGGGGAGGCACCGGGGAGCTGTTTTTT
>TRBV6-1|.|.|TRBJ1-1
CASNRKNTEAFF
TGTGCCAGCAACCGGAAGAACACTGAAGCTTTCTTT
>TRBV7-3|TRBD2|.|TRBJ2-1
CASSREGAYNEQFF
TGTGCCAGCAGCCGGGAGGGGGCCTACAATGAGCAGTTCTTC
>TRBV7-9|TRBD1|.|TRBJ2-3
CASSFRGQTTDTQYF
TGTGCCAGCAGCTTCAGGGGACAGACCACAGATACGCAGTATTTT
>TRBV18|TRBD1|.|TRBJ1-4
CASSPRMGQGLEKLFF
TGTGCCAGCTCACCACGGATGGGACAGGGGTTAGAAAAACTGTTTTTT
>TRBV28|.|.|TRBJ2-1
CASSLPRQSSYNEQFF
TGTGCCAGCAGTTTGCCCCGGCAGAGCTCCTACAATGAGCAGTTCTTC
>TRBV28|TRBD2|.|TRBJ2-7
CASTKAGGPKEQYF
TGTGCCAGCACCAAAGCGGGAGGGCCGAAGGAGCAGTACTTC
>TRBV2|TRBD2|.|TRBJ2-3
CASSERIAGGGSDTQYF
TGTGCCAGCAGTGAACGGATCGCGGGAGGTGGATCAGATACGCAGTATTTT
>TRBV7-2|.|.|TRBJ2-2
CASSPVGRNGELFF
TGTGCCAGCAGCCCGGTTGGCAGGAACGGGGAGCTGTTTTTT
>TRBV5-1|TRBD1|.|TRBJ2-5
CASSLLATGEETQYF
TGCGCCAGCAGCTTGTTAGCGACAGGGGAAGAGACCCAGTACTTC
>TRBV5-4|TRBD1|.|TRBJ1-3
CASSLGQGGNTIYF
TGTGCCAGCAGCTTGGGACAGGGAGGTAACACCATATATTTT
>TRBV15|.|.|TRBJ2-3
CATSTATDTQYF
TGTGCCACCAGCACTGCCACAGATACGCAGTATTTT
>TRBV5-1|.|.|TRBJ1-2
CASSVSIPNYGYTF
TGCGCCAGCAGCGTCAGTATACCCAACTATGGCTACACCTTC
>TRBV2|TRBD1|.|TRBJ1-1
CASNPQTTGGSFAFF
TGTGCCAGCAACCCCCAAACAACAGGGGGAAGTTTTGCTTTCTTT
>TRBV7-9|TRBD1|.|TRBJ1-5
CASSGQVNQPQHF
TGTGCCAGCAGCGGACAGGTCAATCAGCCCCAGCATTTT
>TRBV28|.|.|TRBJ2-1
CASSFWWNEQFF
TGTGCCAGCAGTTTTTGGTGGAATGAGCAGTTCTTC
>TRBV5-1|.|.|TRBJ2-2
CASSLGTGNTGELFF
TGCGCCAGCAGCTTGGGGACTGGGAACACCGGGGAGCTGTTTTTT
>TRBV5-1|.|.|TRBJ1-4
CASSLQGGSNEKLFF
TGCGCCAGCAGCTTGCAAGGGGGGAGCAATGAAAAACTGTTTTTT
>TRBV6-1|.|.|TRBJ2-3
CASNPRPFTDTQYF
TGTGCCAGCAATCCACGACCCTTCACAGATACGCAGTATTTT
>TRBV28|.|.|TRBJ2-1
CASSSQGQWLVVNEQFF
TGTGCCAGCAGTTCTCAAGGACAGTGGTTAGTAGTGAATGAGCAGTTCTTC
>TRBV9|.|.|TRBJ1-2
CASSVEAGGVTRGYTF
TGTGCCAGCAGCGTAGAGGCGGGAGGGGTGACTCGTGGCTACACCTTC
>TRBV28|.|.|TRBJ2-3
CASNPAGRTDTQYF
TGTGCCAGCAACCCAGCGGGCCGAACAGATACGCAGTATTTT
>TRBV4-1|.|once|TRBJ2-5
CASSQETAQETQYF
TGCGCCAGCAGCCAGGAGACAGCCCAAGAGACCCAGTACTTC
>TRBV4-3|.|.|TRBJ2-7
CASSQDALAGEQYF
TGCGCCAGCAGCCAAGATGCCTTGGCAGGGGAGCAGTACTTC
>TRBV29-1|.|.|TRBJ2-4
CSVGGLAKNIQYF
TGCAGCGTTGGGGGCCTAGCCAAAAACATTCAGTACTTC